This TCR beta chain was recorded in a study of brain T cells in children with intractable seizures. Study observations and caveats: Absence of clones before surgery may stem from lower sequencing depth.

Sequencing was performed with immunoSEQ multiplex PCR; in TCRdb, only in-frame clones are kept and a portion is missing. The sample includes approximately 44,000 clones, around 90% of them seen just once. Before surgery, patients took at least one anti-epileptic drug. To note about this clone: Its antigen is as yet unknown.

This clonotype was obtained from a girl aged 2 to 10 with tuberous sclerosis and intractable seizures. The sequencing here drew on peripheral blood, taken at surgery.

The CDR3 sequence: CATSDSKGEQANTEAFF. CDR3 nucleotide sequence: TGTGCCACCAGTGATTCAAAAGGCGAACAGGCGAACACTGAAGCTTTCTTT. The chain joins TRBV24-1 to TRBJ1-1, with TRBD1 as a possible D gene (5 bases). The CDR3 covers 17 residues. V was clipped by 2 bases and J by 1 base, with 16 bases between them. CDR1 is KGHDR, CDR2 SFDVKD, per germline.